The T cell receptor (beta chain) described here comes from a study of shared T cell receptors in the human thymus. Some clones are missing from TCRdb's copy, which holds only in-frame ones; the method was immunoSEQ multiplex PCR. Of some 700,000 clones in the sample, roughly 85% are singletons; the top ten hold 0.0095% to 0.011%. The CDR3 totals 16 residues. With V trimmed by 1 base and J by 3 bases, 7 bases remained unmatched. CDR1 and CDR2 from the germline V gene are KGHSH and LQKENI. These data were also filed under a second study, of human thymus T cells. That study reports: Surgeons resected thymus tissue during corrective heart surgery. Thymic and blood repertoires showed apparently biased V and J gene usage. Thymic repertoires of unrelated individuals were reported in related research to overlap highly.

This clonotype originated in a girl less than two years old with a congenital heart defect. Specimen: thymocytes. The chain couples TRBV18 to TRBJ2-7, with 9 bases that match TRBD1. For the CDR3, the DNA is TGTGCCAGCTCACCACGTGTCCGGGACAGGGTCTACGAGCAGTACTTC. Amino acids: CASSPRVRDRVYEQYF.